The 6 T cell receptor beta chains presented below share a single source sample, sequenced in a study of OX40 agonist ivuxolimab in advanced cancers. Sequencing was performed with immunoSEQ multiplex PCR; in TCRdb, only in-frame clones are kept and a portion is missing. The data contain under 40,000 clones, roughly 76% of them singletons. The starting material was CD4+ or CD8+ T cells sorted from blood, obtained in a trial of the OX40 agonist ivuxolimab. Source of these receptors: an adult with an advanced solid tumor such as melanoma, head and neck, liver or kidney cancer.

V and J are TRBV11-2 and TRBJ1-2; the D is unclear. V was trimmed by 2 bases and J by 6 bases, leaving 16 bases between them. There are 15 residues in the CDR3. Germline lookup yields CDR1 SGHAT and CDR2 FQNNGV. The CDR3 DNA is TGTGCCAGCAGCTTAATCGATGGGGTTGGCGATGGCTACACCTTC. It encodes CASSLIDGVGDGYTF.

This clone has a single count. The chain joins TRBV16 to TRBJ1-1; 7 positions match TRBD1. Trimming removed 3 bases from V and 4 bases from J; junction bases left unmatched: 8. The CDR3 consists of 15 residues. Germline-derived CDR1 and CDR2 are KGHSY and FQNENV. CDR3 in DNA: TGTGCCAGCAGCCACGTGACAGGGATGGTCACTGAAGCTTTCTTT. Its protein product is CASSHVTGMVTEAFF.

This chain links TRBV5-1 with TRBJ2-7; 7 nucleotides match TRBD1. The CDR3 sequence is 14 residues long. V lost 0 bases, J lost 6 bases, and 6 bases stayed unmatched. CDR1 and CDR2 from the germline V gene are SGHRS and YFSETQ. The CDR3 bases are TGCGCCAGCAGCTTGGTAAGACAGGGCGGCGAGCAGTACTTC. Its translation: CASSLVRQGGEQYF.

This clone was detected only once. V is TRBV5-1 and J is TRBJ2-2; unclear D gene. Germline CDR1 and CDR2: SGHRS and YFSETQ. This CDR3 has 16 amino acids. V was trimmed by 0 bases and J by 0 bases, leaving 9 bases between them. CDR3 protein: CASSLVAGSNTGELFF. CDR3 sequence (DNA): TGCGCCAGCAGCTTGGTAGCCGGATCGAACACCGGGGAGCTGTTTTTT.

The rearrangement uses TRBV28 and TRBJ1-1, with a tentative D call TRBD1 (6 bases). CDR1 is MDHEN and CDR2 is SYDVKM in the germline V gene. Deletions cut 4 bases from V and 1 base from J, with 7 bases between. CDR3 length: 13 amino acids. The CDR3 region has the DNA TGTGCCAGCAGTTCGGGACAGAACACTGAAGCTTTCTTT. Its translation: CASSSGQNTEAFF.

CDR3 protein: CASSNKDGNTEAFF. As DNA, the CDR3 is TGTGCCAGCAGCAATAAGGACGGGAACACTGAAGCTTTCTTT. This chain links TRBV6-5 with TRBJ1-1, with D uncertain. V was trimmed by 6 bases and J by 1 base, leaving 12 bases between them. CDR1 and CDR2 (germline): MNHEY, SVGAGI. The CDR3 sequence is 14 residues long.